These T cell receptor beta chains were read from a single sample in a study of T cell repertoires in cytomegalovirus infection. MiXCR was run by TCRdb on the reads, yielding one entry per CDR3 protein. This sample has about 920,000 distinct CDR3 sequences, with roughly a third found just once. These receptors are not linked to any known antigen. The sequencing used cultured CD8+ T cells from PBMCs, collected from culture after CMV antigen stimulation. All receptors come from a human donor in good health (CMV status not recorded). Some clones in this sample may be carry-over from other donors' samples. The CDR3 runs from the conserved cysteine through the conserved F or W. D genes are given only for firm matches. Clone sizes are given selectively: once, few, many, or a class where the clone is expanded.

TRBJ2-5 | TRBV7-9 | - | few | CASSPRAGYQETQYF | TGTGCCAGCAGTCCCCGGGCAGGGTACCAAGAGACCCAGTACTTC
TRBJ1-2 | TRBV10-3 | - | - | CAIREVANYGYTF | TGTGCCATCAGGGAAGTTGCTAACTATGGCTACACCTTC
TRBJ2-5 | TRBV7-2 | TRBD2 | many | CASSPSGLAGGYQETQYF | TGTGCCAGCAGCCCATCGGGACTAGCGGGGGGGTACCAAGAGACCCAGTACTTC
TRBJ2-7 | TRBV7-9 | - | few | CASSSNNGRSSYEQYF | TGTGCCAGCAGCTCGAATAATGGGAGGAGCTCCTACGAGCAGTACTTC
TRBJ2-3 | TRBV7-2 | TRBD2 | - | CASSRLAEITDTQYF | TGTGCCAGCAGCCGACTAGCGGAGATCACAGATACGCAGTATTTT
TRBJ2-6 | TRBV20-1 | TRBD2 | - | CSARAYKTRGESGANVLTF | TGCAGTGCTAGAGCTTACAAGACCCGGGGGGAGTCCGGGGCCAACGTCCTGACTTTC
TRBJ2-1 | TRBV12-3/TRBV12-4 | - | - | CASSLKTIARGYNEQFF | TGTGCCAGCAGCCTTAAAACCATAGCGAGGGGGTACAATGAGCAGTTCTTC
TRBJ2-1 | TRBV4-3 | TRBD2 | - | CASSQVAGGRNNEQFF | TGCGCCAGCAGCCAAGTAGCGGGGGGGCGCAACAATGAGCAGTTCTTC
TRBJ1-6 | TRBV27 | - | few | CASSLSESSYNSPLHF | TGTGCCAGCAGTTTATCCGAGAGCTCCTATAATTCACCCCTCCACTTT
TRBJ2-5 | TRBV7-9 | TRBD1 | many | CASSWPGQGQETQYF | TGTGCCAGCAGCTGGCCGGGACAGGGACAAGAGACCCAGTACTTC
TRBJ1-2 | TRBV6-5 | TRBD1 | few | CASSWTGGFGYTF | TGTGCCAGCAGTTGGACAGGGGGCTTTGGCTACACCTTC
TRBJ1-1 | TRBV27 | TRBD1 | - | CASSMRTGRTLGEAFF | TGTGCCAGCAGTATGCGGACAGGCAGGACCCTGGGTGAAGCTTTCTTT
TRBJ2-1 | TRBV29-1 | - | - | CSVEGTATDYNEQFF | TGCAGCGTTGAAGGAACAGCGACCGACTACAATGAGCAGTTCTTC
TRBJ2-5 | TRBV5-4 | - | - | CASSLDRRARETQYF | TGTGCCAGCAGCTTGGACAGGAGGGCCCGGGAGACCCAGTACTTC
TRBJ2-1 | TRBV7-2 | - | - | CASSRPGTEMTPDNEQFF | TGTGCCAGCAGCCGCCCAGGGACGGAGATGACCCCCGACAATGAGCAGTTCTTC
TRBJ2-1 | TRBV11-2 | TRBD1 | few | CASSSPGTGVPEQFF | TGTGCCAGCAGCTCGCCCGGGACAGGGGTTCCTGAGCAGTTCTTC
TRBJ2-3 | TRBV7-8 | TRBD2 | many | CASSPRSGGTSTDTQYF | TGTGCCAGCAGCCCCCGGAGCGGGGGGACTAGCACAGATACGCAGTATTTT
TRBJ2-3 | TRBV2 | TRBD1 | - | CARGQGERTDTQYF | TGTGCCAGGGGACAGGGGGAGCGCACAGATACGCAGTATTTT
TRBJ2-3 | TRBV27 | TRBD2 | many | CASSFIAGGSTDTQYF | TGTGCCAGCAGTTTTATAGCGGGGGGTAGCACAGATACGCAGTATTTT
TRBJ1-2 | TRBV6-5 | - | few | CASSWGVSVGYTF | TGTGCCAGCAGTTGGGGGGTTAGCGTTGGCTACACCTTC
TRBJ2-7 | TRBV6-5 | - | - | CASSHNSNQYSYEQYF | TGTGCCAGCAGTCACAACAGCAACCAATACTCCTACGAGCAGTACTTC
TRBJ1-5 | TRBV6-6 | TRBD1 | - | CASSYLGQGARSNQPQHF | TGTGCCAGCAGTTACCTGGGACAGGGGGCGAGGAGCAATCAGCCCCAGCATTTT
TRBJ2-3 | TRBV29-1 | TRBD1 | - | CSVERTGGEGDTQYF | TGCAGCGTTGAAAGGACAGGGGGCGAGGGAGATACGCAGTATTTT
TRBJ2-2 | TRBV6-1 | TRBD1 | - | CASIWGQGVTGELFF | TGTGCCAGCATTTGGGGACAGGGAGTCACCGGGGAGCTGTTTTTT
TRBJ2-1 | TRBV6-2/TRBV6-3 | - | - | CASSYSWGRNNEQFF | TGTGCCAGCAGTTACTCCTGGGGGCGAAACAATGAGCAGTTCTTC
TRBJ1-5 | TRBV27 | TRBD1 | once | CASSFLQGSAPQHF | TGTGCCAGCAGTTTCTTACAGGGGTCTGCGCCCCAGCATTTT
TRBJ1-1 | TRBV19 | TRBD1 | - | CASSIVAGGGTEAFF | TGTGCCAGTAGTATAGTGGCAGGGGGTGGCACTGAAGCTTTCTTT
TRBJ2-7 | TRBV7-9 | - | many | CASSSFLRGDRDDEQYF | TGTGCCAGCAGCTCATTTCTGCGGGGCGACAGGGACGACGAGCAGTACTTC
TRBJ2-3 | TRBV7-2 | TRBD1 | many | CASSRDRGRADTQYF | TGTGCCAGCAGCCGTGACAGGGGTAGAGCAGATACGCAGTATTTT
TRBJ1-4 | TRBV28 | - | - | CASRALRDVAGELFF | TGTGCCAGCAGGGCCTTAAGGGACGTGGCCGGAGAACTGTTTTTT
TRBJ1-2 | TRBV19 | - | few | CASSIVTVPYGYTF | TGTGCCAGTAGTATAGTAACAGTTCCCTATGGCTACACCTTC
TRBJ1-4 | TRBV7-9 | - | many | CASSSARNEPATNEKLFF | TGTGCCAGCAGCTCCGCCAGAAACGAACCTGCAACTAATGAAAAACTGTTTTTT
TRBJ1-2 | TRBV5-6 | - | - | CASSLVNGGDGYTF | TGTGCCAGCAGCTTGGTAAACGGGGGCGATGGCTACACCTTC
TRBJ1-1 | TRBV4-1 | - | - | CASSRPPQNTEAFF | TGCGCCAGCAGCCGACCCCCCCAGAACACTGAAGCTTTCTTT
TRBJ1-3 | TRBV6-5 | - | - | CASSYGISTGNTIYF | TGTGCCAGCAGTTACGGGATAAGTACTGGAAACACCATATATTTT
TRBJ2-5 | TRBV6-2/TRBV6-3 | TRBD2 | - | CASSLGRVKKTQYF | TGTGCCAGCAGTCTTGGGAGGGTCAAAAAGACCCAGTACTTC
TRBJ1-4 | TRBV7-6 | - | few | CASSSSRLLGEKLFF | TGTGCCAGCAGCTCATCTCGTCTCCTAGGAGAAAAACTGTTTTTT
TRBJ1-2 | TRBV5-4 | - | - | CASSLSGPSYGYTF | TGTGCCAGCAGCTTGTCCGGGCCCAGCTATGGCTACACCTTC
TRBJ2-1 | TRBV7-6 | TRBD2 | once | CASSLLSGGAGEQFF | TGTGCTAGCAGCTTACTCAGCGGGGGGGCAGGGGAGCAGTTCTTC
TRBJ2-7 | TRBV12-3/TRBV12-4 | - | - | CASSPPGEGEQYF | TGTGCCAGCAGCCCGCCGGGGGAAGGCGAGCAGTACTTC
TRBJ1-1 | TRBV6-2/TRBV6-3 | - | - | CASSSHIFRRTEAFF | TGTGCCAGCAGTTCCCACATCTTCCGGAGGACTGAAGCTTTCTTT
TRBJ2-1 | TRBV20-1 | TRBD2 | - | CSAREAAGKPRHYNEQFF | TGCAGTGCTAGAGAGGCAGCGGGGAAGCCCAGACACTACAATGAGCAGTTCTTC
TRBJ2-5 | TRBV6-2/TRBV6-3 | TRBD1 | few | CASTPPGQPLQETQYF | TGTGCCAGCACTCCTCCGGGACAGCCCCTCCAAGAGACCCAGTACTTC
TRBJ2-2 | TRBV7-6 | - | few | CASSPPGALPGELFF | TGTGCCAGCAGCCCGCCCGGGGCCCTCCCCGGGGAGCTGTTTTTT
TRBJ1-6 | TRBV4-1 | - | few | CASSQESQEVSPLHF | TGCGCCAGCAGCCAAGAAAGCCAGGAGGTATCACCCCTCCACTTT
TRBJ2-1 | TRBV19 | TRBD1 | - | CASRNTGDTYNEQFF | TGTGCCAGTAGAAATACAGGGGATACCTACAATGAGCAGTTCTTC
TRBJ1-5 | TRBV27 | - | few | CASRDRQVNQPQHF | TGTGCCAGCAGGGACCGACAGGTCAATCAGCCCCAGCATTTT
TRBJ2-7 | TRBV7-8 | - | few | CASRSQDYEQYF | TGTGCCAGCAGGTCCCAGGACTACGAGCAGTACTTC
TRBJ1-5 | TRBV6-2/TRBV6-3 | - | - | CASENRAGNQPQHF | TGTGCCAGCGAAAACAGGGCGGGCAATCAGCCCCAGCATTTT
TRBJ2-1 | TRBV12-3/TRBV12-4 | TRBD1 | many | CASSRLGTGNNNEQFF | TGTGCCAGCAGTCGGTTAGGGACAGGAAACAACAATGAGCAGTTCTTC